These 8 T cell receptor beta chains share one sample of origin, sequenced in a study of shared clonotypes between healthy human individuals. Profiled with immunoSEQ multiplex PCR; TCRdb holds only in-frame clones, not every one. The sample shows about 120,000 clones, about 63% of them seen only once. The sample comprised memory CD8+ T cells sorted from blood. Subset: CD45RO+ cells pooled with CCR7-negative TemRA cells. Source of these receptors: a woman aged 25 to 39 in good health.

CDR3 protein: CASSMVDGYEQYF. The CDR3 DNA reads TGTGCCAGTAGTATGGTAGATGGTTACGAGCAGTACTTC. This rearrangement joins TRBV19 to TRBJ2-7; D is undetermined. V dropped 3 bases and J dropped 4 bases, with 10 bases sitting between them. Germline CDR1 LNHDA, CDR2 SQIVND (reference sequence). The CDR3 covers 13 residues.

This clone was detected many times. The CDR3 reads CASSDGTGGEKLFF. The DNA for the CDR3 is TGTGCCAGCAGTGACGGGACAGGGGGCGAAAAACTGTTTTTT. The chain employs TRBV6-4 and TRBJ1-4; TRBD1 agrees at 12 bases. Trimming took 2 bases from V and 8 from J; bases not matched to a gene: 0. The CDR3 is made up of 14 amino acids. Germline V lookup: CDR1 MRHNA, CDR2 SNTAGT.

This clone was seen a handful of times. A read error is possible here, since a much larger clone lies one base away. Other nucleotide sequences in the sample specify the same CDR3. V gene TRBV7-9 combines with J gene TRBJ2-1; either TRBD1 or TRBD2 may fit D (6 bases each). V lost 5 bases, J lost 0 bases, and 14 bases lay in between. Germline V CDR1 and CDR2: SEHNR, FQNEAQ (reference sequence). The CDR3 has 16 residues. The CDR3 coding sequence is TGTGCCAGCAGCCCGAGAGGGGGGAGCTCCTACAATGAGCAGTTCTTC. This encodes CASSPRGGSSYNEQFF.

This clone was recorded a few times. This chain links TRBV6-1 with TRBJ2-6; D remains ambiguous. The CDR3 is made up of 14 amino acids. V dropped 2 bases and J dropped 4 bases, with 6 bases sitting between them. Germline values: CDR1 MNHNS, CDR2 SASEGT. Written as DNA, the CDR3 is TGTGCCAGCAGTGAATCAGACGGGGCCAACGTCCTGACTTTC. Amino acids: CASSESDGANVLTF.

To note about this clone: This may be a read error: a much more frequent sequence differs by one nucleotide. The V and J genes are TRBV7-9 and TRBJ1-3; D uncertain. The CDR3 has 12 residues. Trimming stripped 1 base from V and 4 bases from J, with 2 bases between. Per the germline V gene, CDR1 is SEHNR and CDR2 is FQNEAQ (reference sequence). The CDR3 sequence is CASSLGGNTIYF. The CDR3 DNA reads as TGTGCCAGCAGCTTAGGGGGAAACACCATATATTTT.

The chain is built from TRBV5-1 and TRBJ1-1, with D unresolved. The CDR3 totals 16 residues. V was trimmed by 2 bases and J by 4 bases, leaving 18 bases between them. The germline CDR1 and CDR2 sequences are SGHRS and YFSETQ. The CDR3 DNA reads as TGCGCCAGCAGCTTCGGACGGCCTTTTCGTAGCACTGAAGCTTTCTTT. Its protein product is CASSFGRPFRSTEAFF.

This sequence joins TRBV6-5 and TRBJ1-2, with D perhaps matching TRBD1 (6 bases). Germline CDR1 MNHEY, CDR2 SVGAGI. The CDR3 contains 14 residues. Deletions cut 5 bases from V and 6 bases from J, with 16 bases between. CDR3 coding DNA: TGTGCCAGCAGTCCCGACAGGCTGTACGATGGCTACACCTTC. This translates into CASSPDRLYDGYTF.

The rearrangement uses TRBV27 and TRBJ2-1; the D is unclear. Germline V gives CDR1 MNHEY, CDR2 SMNVEV (reference sequence). CDR3 length equals 14 residues. V was trimmed by 4 bases and J by 0 bases, leaving 7 bases between them. The CDR3 DNA sequence: TGTGCCAGCAGTTCCGATAGCTCCTACAATGAGCAGTTCTTC. It codes for CASSSDSSYNEQFF.